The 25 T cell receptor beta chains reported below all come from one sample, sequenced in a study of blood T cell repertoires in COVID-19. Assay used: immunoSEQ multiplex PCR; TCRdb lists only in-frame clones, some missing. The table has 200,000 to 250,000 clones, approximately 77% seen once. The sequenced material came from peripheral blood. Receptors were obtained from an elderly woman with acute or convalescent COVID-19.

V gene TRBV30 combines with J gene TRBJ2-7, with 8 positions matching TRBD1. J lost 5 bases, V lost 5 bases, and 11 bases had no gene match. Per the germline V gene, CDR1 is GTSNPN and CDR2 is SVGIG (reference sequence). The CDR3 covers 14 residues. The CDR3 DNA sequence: TGTGCCTGGGAAAGACAGGGGAGGAGGAACGAGCAGTACTTC. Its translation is CAWERQGRRNEQYF.

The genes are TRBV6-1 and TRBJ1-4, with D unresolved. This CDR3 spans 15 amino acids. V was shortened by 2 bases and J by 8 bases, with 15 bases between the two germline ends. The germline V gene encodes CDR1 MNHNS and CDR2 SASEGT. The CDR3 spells CASSETHQAGEKLFF. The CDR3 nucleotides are TGTGCCAGCAGTGAAACCCACCAGGCGGGCGAAAAACTGTTTTTT.

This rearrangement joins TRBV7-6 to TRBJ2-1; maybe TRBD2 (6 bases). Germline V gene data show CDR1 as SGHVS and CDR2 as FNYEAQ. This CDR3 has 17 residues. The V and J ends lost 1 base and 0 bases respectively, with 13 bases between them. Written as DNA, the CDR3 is TGTGCCAGCAGCTTAGATCAGGCGGGGAGCTCCTACAATGAGCAGTTCTTC. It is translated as CASSLDQAGSSYNEQFF.

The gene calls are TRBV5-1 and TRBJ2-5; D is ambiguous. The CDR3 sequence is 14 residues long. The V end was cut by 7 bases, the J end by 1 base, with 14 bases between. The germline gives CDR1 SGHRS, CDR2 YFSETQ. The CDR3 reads CASRPTWAQETQYF. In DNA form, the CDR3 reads TGCGCCAGCCGCCCGACGTGGGCCCAAGAGACCCAGTACTTC.

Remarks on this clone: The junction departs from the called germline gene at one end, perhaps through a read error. In DNA form, the CDR3 reads TGTGCCAGCAGTATAGGGACAGGGGGTTCCTATAGCTACACCTTC. Translation: CASSIGTGGSYSYTF. This chain joins TRBV28 and TRBJ1-2; 11 positions agree with TRBD1. The germline V gene encodes CDR1 MDHEN and CDR2 SYDVKM. This CDR3 has 15 amino acids.

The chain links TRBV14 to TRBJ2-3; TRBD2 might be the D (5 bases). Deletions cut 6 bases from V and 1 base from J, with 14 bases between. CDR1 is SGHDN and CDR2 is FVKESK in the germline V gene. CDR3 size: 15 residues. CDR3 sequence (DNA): TGTGCCAGCAGGGCTGCGGGTTACCGCACAGATACGCAGTATTTT. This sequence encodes CASRAAGYRTDTQYF.

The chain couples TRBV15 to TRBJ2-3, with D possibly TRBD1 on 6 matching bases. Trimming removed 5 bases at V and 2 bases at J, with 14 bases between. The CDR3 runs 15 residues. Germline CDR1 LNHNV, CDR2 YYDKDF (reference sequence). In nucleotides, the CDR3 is TGTGCCACCAGCCGAGGACAGATTTACACAGATACGCAGTATTTT. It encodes CATSRGQIYTDTQYF. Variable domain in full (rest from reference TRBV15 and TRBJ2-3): DAMVIQNPRYQVTQFGKPVTLSCSQTLNHNVMYWYQQKSSQAPKLLFHYYDKDFNNEADTPDNFQSRRPNTSFCFLDIRSPGLGDTAMYLCATSRGQIYTDTQYFGPGTRLTVL.

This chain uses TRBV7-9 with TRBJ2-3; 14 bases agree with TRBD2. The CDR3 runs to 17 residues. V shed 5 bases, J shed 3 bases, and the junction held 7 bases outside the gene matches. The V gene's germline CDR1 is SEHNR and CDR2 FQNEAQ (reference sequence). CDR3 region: CASSPTGLAGVTDTQYF. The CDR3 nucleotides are TGTGCCAGCAGCCCTACGGGACTAGCGGGGGTAACAGATACGCAGTATTTT.

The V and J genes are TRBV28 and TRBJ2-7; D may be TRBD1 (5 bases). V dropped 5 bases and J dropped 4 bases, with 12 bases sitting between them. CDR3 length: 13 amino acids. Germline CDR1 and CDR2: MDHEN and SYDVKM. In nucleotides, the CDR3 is TGTGCCAGCAGTACCTTGACAGCTTACGAGCAGTACTTC. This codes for CASSTLTAYEQYF.

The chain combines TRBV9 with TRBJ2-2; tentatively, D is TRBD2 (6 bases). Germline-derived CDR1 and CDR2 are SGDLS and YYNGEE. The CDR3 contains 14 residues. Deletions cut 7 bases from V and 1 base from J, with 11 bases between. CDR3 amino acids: CASRGGLNTGELFF. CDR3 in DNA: TGTGCCAGCCGTGGGGGACTGAACACCGGGGAGCTGTTTTTT.

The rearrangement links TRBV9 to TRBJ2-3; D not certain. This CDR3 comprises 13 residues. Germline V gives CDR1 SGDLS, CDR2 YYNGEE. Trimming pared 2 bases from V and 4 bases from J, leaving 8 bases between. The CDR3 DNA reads TGTGCCAGCAGCGTGCAGAGCGCAGATACGCAGTATTTT. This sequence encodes CASSVQSADTQYF.

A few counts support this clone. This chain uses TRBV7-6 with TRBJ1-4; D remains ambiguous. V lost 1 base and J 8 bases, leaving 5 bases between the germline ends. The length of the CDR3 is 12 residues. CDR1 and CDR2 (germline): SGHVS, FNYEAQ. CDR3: CASSLDPEKLFF. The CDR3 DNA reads TGTGCCAGCAGCTTAGATCCGGAAAAACTGTTTTTT.

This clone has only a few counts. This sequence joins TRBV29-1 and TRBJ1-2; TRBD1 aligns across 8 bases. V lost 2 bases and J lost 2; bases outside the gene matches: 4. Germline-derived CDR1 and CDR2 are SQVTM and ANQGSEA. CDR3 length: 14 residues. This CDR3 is CSVERQGNNYGYTF. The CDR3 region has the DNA TGCAGCGTTGAACGACAGGGGAACAACTATGGCTACACCTTC.

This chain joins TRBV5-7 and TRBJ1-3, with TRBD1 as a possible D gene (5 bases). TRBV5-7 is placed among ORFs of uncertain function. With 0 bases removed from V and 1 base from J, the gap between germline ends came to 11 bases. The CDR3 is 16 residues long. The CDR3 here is CASSLDGGGSGNTIYF. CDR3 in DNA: TGTGCCAGCAGCTTGGATGGGGGAGGGTCTGGAAACACCATATATTTT.

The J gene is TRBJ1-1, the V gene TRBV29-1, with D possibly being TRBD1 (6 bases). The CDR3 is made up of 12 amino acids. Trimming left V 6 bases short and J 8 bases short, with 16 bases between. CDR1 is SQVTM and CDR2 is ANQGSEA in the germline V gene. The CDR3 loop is CSVAGGGREAFF. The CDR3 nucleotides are TGCAGCGTCGCCGGGGGGGGGCGCGAAGCTTTCTTT.

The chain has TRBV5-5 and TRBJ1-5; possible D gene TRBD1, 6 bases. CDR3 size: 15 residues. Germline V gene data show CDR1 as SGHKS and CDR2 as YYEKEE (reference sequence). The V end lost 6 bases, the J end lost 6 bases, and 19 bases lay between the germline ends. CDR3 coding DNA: TGTGCCAGCACCCCCGGGATGGACAGTACTCAGCCCCAGCATTTT. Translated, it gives CASTPGMDSTQPQHF.

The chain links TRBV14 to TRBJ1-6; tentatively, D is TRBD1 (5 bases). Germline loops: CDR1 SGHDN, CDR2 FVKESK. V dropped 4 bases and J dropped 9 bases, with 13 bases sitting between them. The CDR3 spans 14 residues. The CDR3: CASSRVGGGSPLHF. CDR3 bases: TGTGCCAGCAGCCGAGTTGGGGGAGGTTCACCCCTCCACTTT. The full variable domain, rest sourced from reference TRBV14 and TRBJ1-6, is EAGVTQFPSHSVIEKGQTVTLRCDPISGHDNLYWYRRVMGKEIKFLLHFVKESKQDESGMPNNRFLAERTGGTYSTLKVQPAELEDSGVYFCASSRVGGGSPLHFGNGTRLTVT.

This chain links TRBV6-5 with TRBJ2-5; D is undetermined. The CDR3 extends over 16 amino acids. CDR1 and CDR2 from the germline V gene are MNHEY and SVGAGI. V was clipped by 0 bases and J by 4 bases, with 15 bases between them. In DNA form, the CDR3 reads TGTGCCAGCAGTTACTCATACCAGGTCGGTGGAGAGACCCAGTACTTC. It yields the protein CASSYSYQVGGETQYF.

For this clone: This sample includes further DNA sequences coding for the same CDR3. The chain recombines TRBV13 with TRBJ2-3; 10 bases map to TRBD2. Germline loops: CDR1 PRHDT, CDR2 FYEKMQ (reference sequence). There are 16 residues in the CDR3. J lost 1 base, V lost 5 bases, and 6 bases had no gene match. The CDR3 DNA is TGTGCCAGCAGCCAACGGACTAGCGGACGCACAGATACGCAGTATTTT. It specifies CASSQRTSGRTDTQYF.

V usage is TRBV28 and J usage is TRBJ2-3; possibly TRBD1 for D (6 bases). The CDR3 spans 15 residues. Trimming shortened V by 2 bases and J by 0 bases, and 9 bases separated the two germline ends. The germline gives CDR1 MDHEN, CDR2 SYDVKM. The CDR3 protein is CASSLAGQSTDTQYF. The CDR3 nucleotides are TGTGCCAGCAGTTTAGCTGGACAGAGCACAGATACGCAGTATTTT. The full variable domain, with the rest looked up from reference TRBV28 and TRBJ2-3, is DVKVTQSSRYLVKRTGEKVFLECVQDMDHENMFWYRQDPGLGLRLIYFSYDVKMKEKGDIPEGYSVSREKKERFSLILESASTNQTSMYLCASSLAGQSTDTQYFGPGTRLTVL.

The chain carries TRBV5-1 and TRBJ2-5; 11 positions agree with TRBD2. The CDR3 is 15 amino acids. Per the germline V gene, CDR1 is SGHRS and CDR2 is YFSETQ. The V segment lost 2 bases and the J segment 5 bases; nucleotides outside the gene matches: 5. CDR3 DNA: TGCGCCAGCAGCTTTAGCGGGGGGGCCTCGGAGACCCAGTACTTC. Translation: CASSFSGGASETQYF.

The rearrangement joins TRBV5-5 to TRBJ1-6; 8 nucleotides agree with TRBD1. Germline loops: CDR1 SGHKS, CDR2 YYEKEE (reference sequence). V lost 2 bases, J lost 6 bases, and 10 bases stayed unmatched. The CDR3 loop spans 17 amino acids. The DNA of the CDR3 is TGTGCCAGCAGCTTTACGACAGGGGTCGGCCTTAATTCACCCCTCCACTTT. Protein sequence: CASSFTTGVGLNSPLHF.

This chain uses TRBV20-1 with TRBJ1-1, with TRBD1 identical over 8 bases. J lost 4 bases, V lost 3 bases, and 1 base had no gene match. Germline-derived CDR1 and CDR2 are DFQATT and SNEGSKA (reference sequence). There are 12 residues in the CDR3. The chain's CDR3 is CSASTGGTEAFF. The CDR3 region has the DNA TGCAGTGCTAGTACAGGGGGCACTGAAGCTTTCTTT.

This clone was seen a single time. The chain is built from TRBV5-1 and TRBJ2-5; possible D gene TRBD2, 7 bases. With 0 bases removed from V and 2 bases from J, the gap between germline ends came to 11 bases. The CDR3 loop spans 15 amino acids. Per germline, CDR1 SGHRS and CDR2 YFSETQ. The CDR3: CASSLVKGGQETQYF. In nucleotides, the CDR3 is TGCGCCAGCAGCTTGGTAAAGGGGGGGCAAGAGACCCAGTACTTC.

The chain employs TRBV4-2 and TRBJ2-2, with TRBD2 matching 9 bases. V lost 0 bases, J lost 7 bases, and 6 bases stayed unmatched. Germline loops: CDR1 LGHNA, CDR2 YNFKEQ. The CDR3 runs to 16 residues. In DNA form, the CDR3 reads TGTGCCAGCAGCCAAGAAGATAGCGGGGGTGGCGGGGAGCTGTTTTTT. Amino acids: CASSQEDSGGGGELFF.